The 6 T cell receptor beta chains reported below all come from one sample, sequenced in a study of T cell responses to AZD1222 COVID-19 vaccine. Only in-frame clones appear in the TCRdb table, and some are missing; sequencing was by immunoSEQ multiplex PCR. The sample includes just over 80,000 clones, about nine tenths seen only once; the top ten take approximately 5.8%. The sequencing used peripheral blood, collected on day 0 of AZD1222 vaccination. The receptors here all came from an adult in good health.

This chain links TRBV27 with TRBJ1-1; 9 bases are shared with TRBD1. CDR1 is MNHEY, CDR2 SMNVEV, per germline (reference sequence). This CDR3 has 13 amino acids. The junction had 4 bases not matched to a gene; V was cut back by 4 bases and J by 7 bases. CDR3 loop: CASSYSTGGEAFF. CDR3 sequence (DNA): TGTGCCAGCAGTTACTCGACAGGGGGTGAAGCTTTCTTT.

The chain recombines TRBV6-5 with TRBJ2-1; a possible D gene is TRBD2 (5 bases). In germline, CDR1 is MNHEY, CDR2 SVGAGI. The CDR3 spans 11 residues. The ends were cut back, 4 bases at V and 7 bases at J, with 5 bases in the middle. The CDR3 DNA follows: TGTGCCAGCAGTTCGGGGAATGAGCAGTTCTTC. Translated, it gives CASSSGNEQFF.

This chain joins TRBV3-1 (or the pseudogene TRBV3-2) and TRBJ1-1; D unclear. Trimming stripped 7 bases from V and 5 bases from J, with 20 bases between. The length of the CDR3 is 15 residues. The V gene's germline CDR1 is LGHDT and CDR2 YNNKEL (reference sequence). The CDR3 spells CASIRSDGRRTEAFF. In nucleotides, the CDR3 is TGTGCCAGCATCCGTTCCGATGGACGTAGGACTGAAGCTTTCTTT.

This clone has a single count. The CDR3 is CASRYAGTLHF. The CDR3 DNA reads as TGTGCCAGCAGATACGCCGGCACCCTCCACTTT. The chain links TRBV27 to TRBJ1-6; the D is unclear. Looked up from germline, CDR1 is MNHEY and CDR2 is SMNVEV (reference sequence). The V end was cut by 6 bases, the J end by 14 bases, with 11 bases between. The CDR3 consists of 11 residues.

The chain recombines TRBV9 with TRBJ1-5; D uncertain. Looked up from germline, CDR1 is SGDLS and CDR2 is YYNGEE. The CDR3 loop spans 15 amino acids. V lost 4 bases, J lost 1 base, and 12 bases lay in between. The CDR3 sequence is CASSPTPSSNQPQHF. CDR3 nucleotide sequence: TGTGCCAGCAGCCCCACGCCCTCAAGCAATCAGCCCCAGCATTTT.

The genes are TRBV27 and TRBJ1-6; D remains ambiguous. Germline V gene data show CDR1 as MNHEY and CDR2 as SMNVEV (reference sequence). There are 15 residues in the CDR3. V was clipped by 3 bases and J by 9 bases, with 15 bases between them. The CDR3 loop is CASSFIREVFSPLHF. The CDR3 region has the DNA TGTGCCAGCAGTTTTATTAGGGAGGTTTTTTCACCCCTCCACTTT.